The 26 T cell receptor beta chains given below trace back to one sample, sequenced in a study of T cells in Graves' hyperthyroidism and ophthalmopathy. RNA transcripts provided the source from which TCR beta CDR3 regions were amplified. HTBI primers drove first-round RT-PCR of the TCR CDR3. Each CDR3 protein gets one entry after TCRdb re-called the multiplex PCR reads with MiXCR. The profile shows about 540,000 distinct CDR3 sequences, more than 45% of them singletons. The material sequenced was peripheral blood or thyroid tissue (not recorded which). These receptor sequences come from a woman aged 18-29 years with Graves' hyperthyroidism.

The rearrangement links TRBV7-9 to TRBJ1-4; D remains ambiguous. Germline CDR1 is SEHNR and CDR2 is FQNEAQ (reference sequence). CDR3 length: 15 residues. The V end lost 1 base, the J end lost 1 base, and 7 bases lay between the germline ends. CDR3 DNA: TGTGCCAGCAGCTTAGACGGGAAAACTAATGAAAAACTGTTTTTT. Its protein is CASSLDGKTNEKLFF.

The rearrangement uses TRBV19 and TRBJ1-5; D remains ambiguous. Germline V gene sequence: CDR1 LNHDA, CDR2 SQIVND (reference sequence). The V and J ends lost 7 bases and 1 base respectively, with 14 bases between them. CDR3 length: 15 residues. The CDR3 coding sequence is TGTGCCAGTACCCAGGTCGGCTCCAGCAATCAGCCCCAGCATTTT. It yields the protein CASTQVGSSNQPQHF.

This clonotype was recorded a few times. The CDR3 DNA reads as TGTGCCATCTACCGGGGAGGGGGCACAGATACGCAGTATTTT. Protein product: CAIYRGGGTDTQYF. V is TRBV10-3 and J is TRBJ2-3; TRBD2 aligns across 7 bases. This CDR3 has 14 amino acids. V lost 8 bases to trimming and J lost 1 base; unmatched junction nucleotides: 6. Germline assignment: CDR1 ENHRY and CDR2 SYGVKD.

With respect to this clonotype: Germline is not matched at one junction end, which may reflect a read error. This chain links TRBV10-3 with TRBJ2-7; tentative D call: TRBD2 (5 bases). The CDR3 spans 15 residues. From germline, CDR1 is ENHRY and CDR2 SYGVKD. CDR3: CASSYWRTAVYEQYF. The CDR3 bases are TGTGCCAGCAGTTACTGGAGGACGGCCGTCTACGAGCAGTACTTC.

This clonotype was observed a handful of times. The rearrangement links TRBV6-5 to TRBJ1-2; D is undetermined. V lost 2 bases to trimming and J lost 5 bases, with 12 bases between them. CDR3 length: 14 residues. CDR1 is MNHEY, CDR2 SVGAGI, per germline. CDR3 bases: TGTGCCAGCAGTTACCAGTCGACGGAGTATGGCTACACCTTC. This sequence encodes CASSYQSTEYGYTF.

The chain employs TRBV20-1 and TRBJ2-7; D is perhaps TRBD2 (6 bases). The CDR3 has 15 residues. Trimming pared 5 bases from V and 5 bases from J, leaving 22 bases between. From germline, CDR1 is DFQATT and CDR2 SNEGSKA (reference sequence). CDR3 in amino acids: CSAEPSNGRGHEQYF. As DNA, the CDR3 is TGCAGTGCTGAACCCTCTAACGGGAGAGGGCACGAGCAGTACTTC.

On this clonotype: A read error may explain this, as a much larger clone is one base away. This chain uses TRBV7-9 with TRBJ2-7; no reliable D call. The CDR3 runs 13 residues. Trimming left V 5 bases short and J 1 base short, with 9 bases between. Germline V gene lookup returns CDR1 SEHNR and CDR2 FQNEAQ (reference sequence). CDR3 in amino acids: CASSQHRSYEQYF. The CDR3 nucleotides read TGTGCCAGCAGCCAGCACAGATCCTACGAGCAGTACTTC.

For this clonotype: The junction departs from germline at one end; a sequencing error may be responsible. The V and J genes are TRBV9 and TRBJ2-5; 7 positions match TRBD1. The CDR3 covers 16 residues. In germline, CDR1 is SGDLS, CDR2 YYNGEE. The CDR3 nucleotides are TGTGCCAGCAGCGTAGACTCCGGGACAGTCTCAGAGACCCAGTGCTTC. It is translated as CASSVDSGTVSETQCF. The full variable domain, completed using reference TRBV9 and TRBJ2-5, is DSGVTQTPKHLITATGQRVTLRCSPRSGDLSVYWYQQSLDQGLQFLIQYYNGEERAKGNILERFSAQQFPDLHSELNLSSLELGDSALYFCASSVDSGTVSETQCFGPGTRLLVL.

The chain has TRBV9 and TRBJ2-7; 7 nucleotides line up with TRBD1. CDR3 size: 17 residues. The germline V gene encodes CDR1 SGDLS and CDR2 YYNGEE. V dropped 8 bases and J dropped 3; count of bases not matched to a gene: 20. CDR3 in DNA: TGTGCCAGAACCCGACAGGGCCACCCCTTTCCCGACTACGAGCAGTACTTC. This translates into CARTRQGHPFPDYEQYF.

The table lists this clonotype with many counts. The chain uses TRBV19 and TRBJ1-4; TRBD1 matches at 9 bases. Trimming cost V 9 bases and J 8 bases; bases outside gene matches: 7. CDR1 and CDR2 (germline): LNHDA, SQIVND (reference sequence). The CDR3 covers 13 residues. This CDR3 reads CASTGTGTEKLFF. The CDR3 DNA sequence: TGTGCCAGCACCGGGACAGGGACCGAAAAACTGTTTTTT.

On this clonotype itself: A much larger clone differs by one base, so this may be a read error. V is TRBV2 and J is TRBJ1-1; D may be TRBD1 (5 bases). This CDR3 region has 11 residues. Germline V gene lookup returns CDR1 SNHLY and CDR2 FYNNEI. In DNA form, the CDR3 reads TGTGCCAGCAAACAGGAGATTGAAGCTTTGTTT. This encodes CASKQEIEALF.

Regarding this clonotype: The junction departs from germline at one end; a sequencing error may be responsible. V gene TRBV25-1 combines with J gene TRBJ2-5; weak D call: TRBD2 (6 bases). The V gene's germline CDR1 is MGHDK and CDR2 SYGVNS. This CDR3 is 11 amino acids long. The CDR3 loop is CPRLGEETQYF. DNA for the CDR3: TGTCCCAGACTAGGAGAAGAGACCCAGTACTTC.

A few counts support this clonotype. The J gene is TRBJ1-1, the V gene TRBV20-1; D is unclear. Deletions cut 0 bases from V and 3 bases from J, with 2 bases between. The CDR3 length is 11 residues. CDR1 and CDR2 from the germline V gene are DFQATT and SNEGSKA (reference sequence). This CDR3 reads CSARDHTEAFF. In DNA form, the CDR3 reads TGCAGTGCTAGAGACCACACTGAAGCTTTCTTT.

The sample holds many counts of this clonotype. CDR3 in DNA: TGCAGCGTTTATGACAGGGGACGTTCTGGCTACACCTTC. Its protein is CSVYDRGRSGYTF. V is TRBV29-1 and J is TRBJ1-2, with 8 bases identical to TRBD1. Germline trimming cut 5 bases from V and 7 bases from J; bases unmatched to any gene: 9. There are 13 residues in the CDR3. Germline lookup yields CDR1 SQVTM and CDR2 ANQGSEA.

In DNA, the CDR3 is TGTGCCACCAGCAGAGAATGGGGGCATCAGCCCCAGTACTTC. Translation: CATSREWGHQPQYF. This sequence joins TRBV15 and TRBJ2-5, with a possible D match to TRBD1 (6 bases). Trimming took off 0 bases at V and 9 bases at J, with 14 bases between the two ends. In germline, CDR1 is LNHNV, CDR2 YYDKDF (reference sequence). The CDR3 extends over 14 amino acids.

The chain employs TRBV7-2 and TRBJ1-2; tentative D call: TRBD1 (6 bases). The germline V gene has CDR1 SGHTA and CDR2 FQGNSA. The CDR3 runs to 14 residues. Trimming cost V 4 bases and J 4 bases, with 13 bases left between them. The CDR3 DNA reads as TGTGCCAGCAGCTCACCCCCGGACAGCTATGGCTACACCTTC. This codes for CASSSPPDSYGYTF. The complete variable domain, with remaining parts taken from reference TRBV7-2 and TRBJ1-2, reads GAGVSQSPSNKVTEKGKDVELRCDPISGHTALYWYRQSLGQGLEFLIYFQGNSAPDKSGLPSDRFSAERTGGSVSTLTIQRTQQEDSAVYLCASSSPPDSYGYTFGSGTRLTVV.

This clonotype was detected only a few times. The chain couples TRBV2 to TRBJ2-7, with TRBD2 matching over 8 bases. V lost 5 bases, J lost 6 bases, and 9 bases stayed unmatched. CDR1 and CDR2 from the germline V gene are SNHLY and FYNNEI. There are 14 residues in the CDR3. In nucleotides, the CDR3 is TGTGCCAGCAGTTTATCGGGAGGGCCTATCGAGCAGTACTTC. This encodes CASSLSGGPIEQYF.

This clonotype was picked up a small number of times. This chain joins TRBV9 and TRBJ1-1; D is ambiguous. The CDR3 covers 14 residues. V lost 2 bases and J lost 3, with 11 bases in between. From germline, CDR1 is SGDLS and CDR2 YYNGEE. CDR3 region: CASSVQWGDTEAFF. The CDR3 nucleotides read TGTGCCAGCAGCGTGCAGTGGGGAGACACTGAAGCTTTCTTT. Using reference TRBV9 and TRBJ1-1 for the parts outside the CDR3, the full variable domain is DSGVTQTPKHLITATGQRVTLRCSPRSGDLSVYWYQQSLDQGLQFLIQYYNGEERAKGNILERFSAQQFPDLHSELNLSSLELGDSALYFCASSVQWGDTEAFFGQGTRLTVV.

V is TRBV29-1 and J is TRBJ1-2, with D maybe TRBD1 (6 bases). CDR3 length: 12 amino acids. The germline V gene encodes CDR1 SQVTM and CDR2 ANQGSEA. V gave up 7 bases and J gave up 1 base, with 10 bases separating them. The CDR3: CSAAGVNYGYTF. The CDR3 nucleotides read TGCAGCGCAGCAGGGGTTAACTATGGCTACACCTTC.

As for this clonotype: An end of the junction does not agree with germline; a read error may underlie this. The J gene is TRBJ1-1, the V gene TRBV24-1; D may be TRBD1 (6 bases). This CDR3 spans 13 amino acids. Germline V gene data show CDR1 as KGHDR and CDR2 as SFDVKD. In DNA form, the CDR3 reads TGTGCCACCAGTGATTCCCAGGGGACTGAAGTTTTCTTT. Amino acid sequence: CATSDSQGTEVFF.

This chain joins TRBV20-1 and TRBJ1-4; D may be TRBD1 (6 bases). The CDR3 is made up of 13 amino acids. The V end was cut by 8 bases, the J end by 0 bases, with 10 bases between. Germline V gene lookup returns CDR1 DFQATT and CDR2 SNEGSKA (reference sequence). The CDR3 here is CSTYRATNEKLFF. Here the CDR3 DNA reads TGCAGTACCTACAGGGCAACTAATGAAAAACTGTTTTTT.

This chain uses TRBV24-1 with TRBJ2-2, with D perhaps matching TRBD2 (6 bases). This CDR3 has 16 amino acids. The V end lost 1 base, the J end lost 4 bases, and 12 bases lay between the germline ends. Germline V lookup: CDR1 KGHDR, CDR2 SFDVKD. Written as DNA, the CDR3 is TGTGCCACCAGTGATTTCCCGGACGGGAGCACCGGGGAGCTGTTTTTT. Amino acids: CATSDFPDGSTGELFF.

The chain has TRBV7-2 and TRBJ2-5, with D perhaps matching TRBD2 (5 bases). Near its end, the DNA agrees better with TRBJ2-7, so the J call may be wrong. The germline CDR1 and CDR2 sequences are SGHTA and FQGNSA. The CDR3 runs 13 residues. The CDR3 DNA reads as TGTGCCAGCAGCAGACGGGGAACCTACGAGCAGTACTTC. Its translation is CASSRRGTYEQYF.

In this sample, this clonotype turned up many times. The J gene is TRBJ2-5, the V gene TRBV11-3; D might be TRBD1 or TRBD2, each matching 5 bases. Germline lookup yields CDR1 SGHNT and CDR2 YENEEA. The CDR3 has 14 amino acids. V gave up 5 bases and J gave up 1 base, with 11 bases separating them. CDR3 nucleotides: TGTGCCAGCAGCCAACGGGACGGCCAAGAGACCCAGTACTTC. The encoded protein is CASSQRDGQETQYF. Variable domain in full (rest from reference TRBV11-3 and TRBJ2-5): EAGVVQSPRYKIIEKKQPVAFWCNPISGHNTLYWYLQNLGQGPELLIRYENEEAVDDSQLPKDRFSAERLKGVDSTLKIQPAELGDSAVYLCASSQRDGQETQYFGPGTRLLVL.

This rearrangement joins TRBV2 to TRBJ1-5; 7 nucleotides match TRBD1. The CDR3 loop spans 16 amino acids. Germline V gene sequence: CDR1 SNHLY, CDR2 FYNNEI. J was trimmed by 5 bases and V by 8 bases; bases with no gene match: 15. The CDR3 bases are TGTGCCAGCTCCCGTTGGGGCAGGGGGTTGGATCAGCCCCAGCATTTT. Encoded protein: CASSRWGRGLDQPQHF.

The chain links TRBV15 to TRBJ1-6, with no clear D. The germline V and J ends were trimmed by 5 bases and 7 bases, with 12 bases remaining between them. The CDR3 loop spans 14 amino acids. CDR1 and CDR2 (germline): LNHNV, YYDKDF (reference sequence). The CDR3 protein is CATSPRGRNSPLHF. The CDR3 nucleotides are TGTGCCACCAGCCCTAGAGGCAGAAATTCACCCCTCCACTTT.